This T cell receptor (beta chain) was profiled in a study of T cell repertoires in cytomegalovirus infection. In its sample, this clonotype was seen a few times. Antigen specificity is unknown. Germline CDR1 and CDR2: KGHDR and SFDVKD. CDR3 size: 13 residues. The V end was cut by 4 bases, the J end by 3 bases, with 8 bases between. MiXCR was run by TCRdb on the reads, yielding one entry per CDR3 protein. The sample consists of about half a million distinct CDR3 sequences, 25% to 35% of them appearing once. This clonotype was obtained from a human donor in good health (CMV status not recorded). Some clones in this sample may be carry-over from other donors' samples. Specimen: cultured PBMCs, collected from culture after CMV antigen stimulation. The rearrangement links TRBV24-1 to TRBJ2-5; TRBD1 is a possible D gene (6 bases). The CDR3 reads CATSEPGEETQYF. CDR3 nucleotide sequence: TGTGCCACCAGTGAGCCAGGGGAAGAGACCCAGTACTTC.